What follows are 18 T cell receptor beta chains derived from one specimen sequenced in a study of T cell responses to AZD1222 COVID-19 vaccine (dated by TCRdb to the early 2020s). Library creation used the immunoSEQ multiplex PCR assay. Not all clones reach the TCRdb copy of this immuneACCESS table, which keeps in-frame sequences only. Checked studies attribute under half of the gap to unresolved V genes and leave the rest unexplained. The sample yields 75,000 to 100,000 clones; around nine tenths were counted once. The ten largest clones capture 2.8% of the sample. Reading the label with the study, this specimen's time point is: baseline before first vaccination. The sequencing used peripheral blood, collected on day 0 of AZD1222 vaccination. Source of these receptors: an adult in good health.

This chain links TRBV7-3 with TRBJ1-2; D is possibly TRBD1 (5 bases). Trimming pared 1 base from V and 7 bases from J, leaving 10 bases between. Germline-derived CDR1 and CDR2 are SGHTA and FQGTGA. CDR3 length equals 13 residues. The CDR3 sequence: CASSLKAGVGYTF. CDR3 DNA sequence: TGTGCCAGCAGCTTAAAGGCGGGGGTTGGCTACACCTTC.

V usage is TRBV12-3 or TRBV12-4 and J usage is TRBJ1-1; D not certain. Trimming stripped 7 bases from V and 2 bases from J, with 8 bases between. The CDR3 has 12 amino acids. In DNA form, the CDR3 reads TGTGCCAGCACGGAATATAACACTGAAGCTTTCTTT. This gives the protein CASTEYNTEAFF.

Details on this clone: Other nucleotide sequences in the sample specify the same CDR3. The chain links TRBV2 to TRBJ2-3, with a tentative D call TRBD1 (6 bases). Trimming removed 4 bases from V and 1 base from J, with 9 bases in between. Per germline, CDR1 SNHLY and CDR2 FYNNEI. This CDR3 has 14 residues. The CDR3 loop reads CASSVGAGTDTQYF. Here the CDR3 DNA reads TGTGCCAGCAGTGTGGGGGCCGGCACAGATACGCAGTATTTT.

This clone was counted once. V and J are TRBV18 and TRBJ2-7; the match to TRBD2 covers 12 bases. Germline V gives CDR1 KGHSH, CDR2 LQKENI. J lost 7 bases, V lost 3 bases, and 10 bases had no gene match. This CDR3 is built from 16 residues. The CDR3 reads CASSPILAGGPGEQYF. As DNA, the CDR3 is TGTGCCAGCTCACCGATTCTAGCGGGAGGGCCAGGGGAGCAGTACTTC. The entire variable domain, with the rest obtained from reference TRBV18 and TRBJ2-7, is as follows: NAGVMQNPRHLVRRRGQEARLRCSPMKGHSHVYWYRQLPEEGLKFMVYLQKENIIDESGMPKERFSAEFPKEGPSILRIQQVVRGDSAAYFCASSPILAGGPGEQYFGPGTRLTVT.

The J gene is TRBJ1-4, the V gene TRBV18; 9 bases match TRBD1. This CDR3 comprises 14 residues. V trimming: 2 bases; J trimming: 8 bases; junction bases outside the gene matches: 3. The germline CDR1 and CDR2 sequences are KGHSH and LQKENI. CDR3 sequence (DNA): TGTGCCAGCTCACCATATGGGACAGGGGAAAAACTGTTTTTT. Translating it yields CASSPYGTGEKLFF.

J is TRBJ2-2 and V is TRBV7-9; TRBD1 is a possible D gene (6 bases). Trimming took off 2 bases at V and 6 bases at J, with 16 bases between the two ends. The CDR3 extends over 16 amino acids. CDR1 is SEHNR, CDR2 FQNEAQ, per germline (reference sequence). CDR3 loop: CASSLRWQGLAGELFF. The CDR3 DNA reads TGTGCCAGCAGCTTACGGTGGCAGGGGTTGGCCGGGGAGCTGTTTTTT.

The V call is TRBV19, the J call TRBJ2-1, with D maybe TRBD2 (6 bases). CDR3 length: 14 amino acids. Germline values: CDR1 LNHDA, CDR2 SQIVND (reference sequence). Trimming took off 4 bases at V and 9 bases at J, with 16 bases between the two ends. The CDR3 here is CASSKETRSAEQFF. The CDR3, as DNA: TGTGCCAGTAGTAAGGAGACTAGGAGCGCTGAGCAGTTCTTC.

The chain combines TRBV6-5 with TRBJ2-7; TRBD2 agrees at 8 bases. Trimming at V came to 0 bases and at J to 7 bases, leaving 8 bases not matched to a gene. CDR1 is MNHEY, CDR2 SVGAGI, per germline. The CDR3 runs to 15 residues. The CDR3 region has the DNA TGTGCCAGCAGTTACTCATCCGGGAGGGGTTATGAGCAGTACTTC. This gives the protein CASSYSSGRGYEQYF.

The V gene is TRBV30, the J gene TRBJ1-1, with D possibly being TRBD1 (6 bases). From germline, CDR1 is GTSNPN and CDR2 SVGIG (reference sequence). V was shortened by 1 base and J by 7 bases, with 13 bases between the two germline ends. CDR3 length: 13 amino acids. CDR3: CAWSGPGAREAFF. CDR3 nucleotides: TGTGCCTGGAGTGGCCCGGGGGCTCGTGAAGCTTTCTTT.

CDR3 sequence (DNA): TGTGCCAGCAGTAAAAGGGGTTGGGGCGAGCAGTACTTC. Encoded protein: CASSKRGWGEQYF. The chain has TRBV6-2 or TRBV6-3 and TRBJ2-7; perhaps TRBD1 as D (5 bases). The CDR3 is 13 residues long. V lost 5 bases to trimming and J lost 6 bases, with 14 bases between them. From germline, CDR1 is MNHEY and CDR2 SVGEGT.

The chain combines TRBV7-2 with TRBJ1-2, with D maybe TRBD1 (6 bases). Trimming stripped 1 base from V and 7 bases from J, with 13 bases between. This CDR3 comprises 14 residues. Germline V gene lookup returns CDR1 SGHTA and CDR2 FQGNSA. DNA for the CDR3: TGTGCCAGCAGCTTAGTTCTCAGGGGAGGTGGCTACACCTTC. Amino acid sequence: CASSLVLRGGGYTF. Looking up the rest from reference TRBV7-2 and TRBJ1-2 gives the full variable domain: GAGVSQSPSNKVTEKGKDVELRCDPISGHTALYWYRQSLGQGLEFLIYFQGNSAPDKSGLPSDRFSAERTGGSVSTLTIQRTQQEDSAVYLCASSLVLRGGGYTFGSGTRLTVV.

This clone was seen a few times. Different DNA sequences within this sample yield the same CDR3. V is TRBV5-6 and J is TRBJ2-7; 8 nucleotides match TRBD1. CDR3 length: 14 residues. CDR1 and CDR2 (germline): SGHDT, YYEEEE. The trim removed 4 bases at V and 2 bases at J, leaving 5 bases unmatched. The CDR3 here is CASSTGQGTYEQYF. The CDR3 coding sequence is TGTGCCAGCAGCACAGGACAGGGAACCTACGAGCAGTACTTC.

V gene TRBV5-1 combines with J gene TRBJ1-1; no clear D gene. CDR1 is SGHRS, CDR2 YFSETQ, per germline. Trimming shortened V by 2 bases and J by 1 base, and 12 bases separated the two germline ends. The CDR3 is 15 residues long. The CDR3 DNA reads TGCGCCAGCAGCTTTTCCCAAGGTTCGAACACTGAAGCTTTCTTT. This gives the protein CASSFSQGSNTEAFF.

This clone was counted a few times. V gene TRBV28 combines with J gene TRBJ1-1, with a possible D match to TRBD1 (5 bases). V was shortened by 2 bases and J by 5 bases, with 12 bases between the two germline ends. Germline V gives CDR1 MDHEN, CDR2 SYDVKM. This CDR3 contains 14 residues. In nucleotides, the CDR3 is TGTGCCAGCAGTTTAACAAGGGGTGCAACTGAAGCTTTCTTT. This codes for CASSLTRGATEAFF.

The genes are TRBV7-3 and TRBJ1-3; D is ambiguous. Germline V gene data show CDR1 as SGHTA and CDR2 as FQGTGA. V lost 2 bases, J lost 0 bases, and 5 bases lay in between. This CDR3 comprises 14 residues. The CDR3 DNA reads TGTGCCAGCAGCTTATACGGCTCTGGAAACACCATATATTTT. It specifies CASSLYGSGNTIYF. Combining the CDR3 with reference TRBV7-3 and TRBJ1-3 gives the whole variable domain GAGVSQTPSNKVTEKGKYVELRCDPISGHTALYWYRQSLGQGPEFLIYFQGTGAADDSGLPNDRFFAVRPEGSVSTLKIQRTERGDSAVYLCASSLYGSGNTIYFGEGSWLTVV.

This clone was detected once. The CDR3 DNA is TGCGCCAGCAGCCAAGGTGGCGGGAGTTTAGCAACTAATGAAAAACTGTTTTTT. It encodes CASSQGGGSLATNEKLFF. The chain employs TRBV4-1 and TRBJ1-4; D call uncertain. This CDR3 has 18 amino acids. Germline V gene data show CDR1 as MGHRA and CDR2 as YSYEKL. V shed 1 base and J shed 0 bases, with 15 bases lying between them.

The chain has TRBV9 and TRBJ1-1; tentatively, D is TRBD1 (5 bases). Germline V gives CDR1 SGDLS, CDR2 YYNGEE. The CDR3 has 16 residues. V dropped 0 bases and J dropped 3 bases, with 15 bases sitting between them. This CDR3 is CASSVGAQGTDTEAFF. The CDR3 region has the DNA TGTGCCAGCAGCGTAGGGGCGCAGGGTACGGACACTGAAGCTTTCTTT.

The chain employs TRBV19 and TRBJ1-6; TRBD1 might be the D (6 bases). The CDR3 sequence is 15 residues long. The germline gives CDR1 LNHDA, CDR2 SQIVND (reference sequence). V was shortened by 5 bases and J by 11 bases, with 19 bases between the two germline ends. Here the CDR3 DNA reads TGTGCCAGTAGTCTCGGACAGTCAGGTGGGGCACCCCTCCACTTT. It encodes CASSLGQSGGAPLHF.